Below are 4 T cell receptor beta chains sequenced from a single sample in a study of regulatory T cells in long-lasting Graves disease. Stated time point: newly diagnosed GD, antithyroid drugs for less than 3 months. PBMC-extracted RNA yielded the TCR library. Libraries of TCR beta came from iRepertoire HTBI primers plus Arm-PCR of CDR3 regions. TCRdb analysed the multiplex PCR reads with MiXCR anew, one entry per CDR3 protein. This table holds 380,000 or so distinct CDR3 sequences, 15% to 20% found once. The data were also submitted as part of a second study, on T cells in Graves' hyperthyroidism and ophthalmopathy.

The sequencing used peripheral blood mononuclear cells (PBMCs), collected at new diagnosis, from a patient treated with antithyroid drugs. These TCRs come from a woman younger than 35 with Graves disease.

Ten or more counts support this clonotype. The chain has TRBV6-1 and TRBJ2-2; D is perhaps TRBD1 (6 bases). With 3 bases removed from V and 3 bases from J, the gap between germline ends came to 14 bases. From germline, CDR1 is MNHNS and CDR2 SASEGT. This CDR3 has 16 residues. The chain's CDR3 is CASSDQRGIYTGELFF. Written as DNA, the CDR3 is TGTGCCAGCAGTGATCAAAGGGGGATATACACCGGGGAGCTGTTTTTT.

In this sample, this clonotype turned up many times. The J gene is TRBJ1-4, the V gene TRBV6-2 or TRBV6-3; D remains unclear. Trimming left V 6 bases short and J 2 bases short, with 16 bases between. The V gene's germline CDR1 is MNHEY and CDR2 SVGEGT. The CDR3 sequence is 16 residues long. The CDR3 DNA reads TGTGCCAGCAGCCCTGCGGAGTTCCCTACTAATGAAAAACTGTTTTTT. This gives the protein CASSPAEFPTNEKLFF.

This clonotype has only a few counts. The V call is TRBV20-1, the J call TRBJ2-3; 7 positions match TRBD1. The CDR3 contains 16 residues. Germline-derived CDR1 and CDR2 are DFQATT and SNEGSKA (reference sequence). The trim removed 6 bases at V and 3 bases at J, leaving 15 bases unmatched. The CDR3 nucleotides are TGCAGTGCGCGCTCGCTCCGGGACAGTAGGACAGATACGCAGTATTTT. Translation gives CSARSLRDSRTDTQYF.

This clonotype was recorded at least ten times. V usage is TRBV2 and J usage is TRBJ2-1; a weak D match, TRBD2 (5 bases). Between the trimmed V and J ends, which lost 4 bases and 3 bases, there was a span of 13 bases. CDR3 size: 15 residues. In germline, CDR1 is SNHLY, CDR2 FYNNEI. This CDR3 reads CASSVSSGGYNEQFF. The CDR3 DNA sequence: TGTGCCAGCAGTGTATCAAGCGGAGGCTACAATGAGCAGTTCTTC.